The 27 T cell receptor beta chains in this list originate from one sample, sequenced in a study of blood T cell repertoires in COVID-19. Profiling relied on immunoSEQ multiplex PCR, and the TCRdb table lists in-frame clones only, not all of them. The data contain roughly 220,000 clones, around 89% of them singletons. Sequences were obtained from PBMCs or T cells enriched from blood (not recorded which). The receptor source for this set is a woman aged 30 to 39 who had recovered from COVID-19.

The chain joins TRBV5-6 to TRBJ1-1, with D possibly TRBD1 on 5 matching bases. CDR3 size: 16 residues. Trimming took 0 bases from V and 3 from J, leaving 15 bases between them. Germline V gene sequence: CDR1 SGHDT, CDR2 YYEEEE. In DNA, the CDR3 is TGTGCCAGCAGCTTGGATGCAGGGCTAGGCGACACTGAAGCTTTCTTT. This encodes CASSLDAGLGDTEAFF.

The rearrangement links TRBV27 to TRBJ1-6, with TRBD1 as a possible D gene (5 bases). Germline values: CDR1 MNHEY, CDR2 SMNVEV (reference sequence). CDR3 size: 14 residues. V was cut by 7 bases and J by 8 bases, with 15 bases left in between. The CDR3 DNA reads as TGTGCCAGCACTCTCACCGGGGGGTATTCACCCCTCCACTTT. Protein: CASTLTGGYSPLHF.

The chain has TRBV7-2 and TRBJ2-3; possible D gene TRBD1, 5 bases. This CDR3 has 14 residues. The V end was cut by 3 bases, the J end by 5 bases, with 12 bases between. CDR1 is SGHTA and CDR2 is FQGNSA in the germline V gene. The CDR3 DNA follows: TGTGCCAGCAGCTTGGCACGTCAGGGAGATACGCAGTATTTT. As protein: CASSLARQGDTQYF. Supplemented by reference TRBV7-2 and TRBJ2-3, the full variable domain reads GAGVSQSPSNKVTEKGKDVELRCDPISGHTALYWYRQSLGQGLEFLIYFQGNSAPDKSGLPSDRFSAERTGGSVSTLTIQRTQQEDSAVYLCASSLARQGDTQYFGPGTRLTVL.

This chain links TRBV7-9 with TRBJ1-6, with 8 nucleotides matching TRBD1. The CDR3 spans 15 residues. Germline V gene sequence: CDR1 SEHNR, CDR2 FQNEAQ (reference sequence). With 6 bases clipped from V and 8 bases from J, the junction kept 9 bases outside the gene matches. CDR3 DNA: TGTGCCAGCAGACGCCCACAGGGGGACCATTCACCCCTCCACTTT. Translation gives CASRRPQGDHSPLHF.

V and J are TRBV7-9 and TRBJ1-2; 7 nucleotides agree with TRBD1. CDR1 is SEHNR and CDR2 is FQNEAQ in the germline V gene (reference sequence). The CDR3 is made up of 13 amino acids. J was trimmed by 8 bases and V by 6 bases; bases with no gene match: 9. As DNA, the CDR3 is TGTGCCAGCAGTCCATACAGGGGATGGGGCTACACCTTC. This translates into CASSPYRGWGYTF.

The chain couples TRBV7-2 to TRBJ2-1, with 10 nucleotides matching TRBD2. CDR1 is SGHTA and CDR2 is FQGNSA in the germline V gene. The J segment lost 8 bases and the V segment lost 5 bases, leaving 6 bases of the junction unmatched. CDR3 size: 14 residues. The CDR3 DNA reads TGTGCCAGCAGCATCGGACTAGCGGTCTATGAGCAGTTCTTC. It specifies CASSIGLAVYEQFF.

The gene calls are TRBV14 and TRBJ1-1, with D possibly TRBD1 on 5 matching bases. The CDR3 runs 14 residues. Germline CDR1 is SGHDN and CDR2 is FVKESK. Trimming left V 7 bases short and J 2 bases short, with 14 bases between. The CDR3 coding sequence is TGTGCCAGCAAGGGTCAGGGCCGAAACACTGAAGCTTTCTTT. Its translation: CASKGQGRNTEAFF. The full variable domain, its missing parts supplied by reference TRBV14 and TRBJ1-1, is EAGVTQFPSHSVIEKGQTVTLRCDPISGHDNLYWYRRVMGKEIKFLLHFVKESKQDESGMPNNRFLAERTGGTYSTLKVQPAELEDSGVYFCASKGQGRNTEAFFGQGTRLTVV.

This chain uses TRBV15 with TRBJ2-4; perhaps TRBD1 as D (6 bases). The CDR3 contains 13 residues. Germline V gene sequence: CDR1 LNHNV, CDR2 YYDKDF (reference sequence). The V gene lost 0 bases and the J gene lost 10 bases, with 10 bases spanning the gap. CDR3 amino acids: CATSRDPGAIQYF. CDR3 coding DNA: TGTGCCACCAGCAGAGATCCAGGGGCGATTCAGTACTTC.

The V and J genes are TRBV7-3 and TRBJ2-1; 11 bases agree with TRBD2. The CDR3 is made up of 15 amino acids. V dropped 5 bases and J dropped 3; count of bases not matched to a gene: 3. In germline, CDR1 is SGHTA, CDR2 FQGTGA. CDR3 in DNA: TGTGCCAGCAGCCTAGCGGGGGGCCACTACAATGAGCAGTTCTTC. This sequence encodes CASSLAGGHYNEQFF.

V and J are TRBV4-1 and TRBJ2-7; tentatively, D is TRBD1 (5 bases). The CDR3 has 15 residues. Germline CDR1 is MGHRA and CDR2 is YSYEKL. V was cut by 1 base and J by 4 bases, with 14 bases left in between. The CDR3 reads CASSQVVGVPYEQYF. As DNA, the CDR3 is TGCGCCAGCAGCCAAGTAGTAGGGGTCCCTTACGAGCAGTACTTC.

The chain has TRBV10-1 and TRBJ2-7; 10 nucleotides align to TRBD2. With V trimmed by 6 bases and J by 0 bases, 5 bases remained unmatched. The CDR3 consists of 15 residues. Germline values: CDR1 WNHNN, CDR2 SYGVQD (reference sequence). CDR3 region: CASSGTSGTSYEQYF. The CDR3 nucleotides are TGCGCCAGCAGCGGAACTAGCGGGACCTCCTACGAGCAGTACTTC.

The chain joins TRBV19 to TRBJ1-4, with TRBD1 matching 9 bases. Germline CDR1 is LNHDA and CDR2 is SQIVND (reference sequence). V lost 3 bases and J lost 6; bases outside the gene matches: 5. The CDR3 has 15 amino acids. CDR3 amino acids: CASSISGQGYEKLFF. As DNA, the CDR3 is TGTGCCAGTAGTATCTCGGGACAGGGTTATGAAAAACTGTTTTTT.

The chain couples TRBV4-1 to TRBJ1-1; 7 bases align to TRBD1. The CDR3 runs to 17 residues. Germline V gives CDR1 MGHRA, CDR2 YSYEKL. V gave up 1 base and J gave up 5 bases; unmatched junction bases: 13. The CDR3 here is CASSQADLGQVRTEAFF. In DNA, the CDR3 is TGCGCCAGCAGCCAAGCCGACCTCGGACAGGTAAGGACTGAAGCTTTCTTT.

CDR3 in amino acids: CASSQGTGPYEQYF. The CDR3 DNA follows: TGTGCCAGCAGCCAAGGGACAGGTCCCTACGAGCAGTACTTC. The chain couples TRBV3-1 (or the pseudogene TRBV3-2) to TRBJ2-7; TRBD1 matches at 7 bases. The CDR3 is 14 amino acids. CDR1 and CDR2 (germline): LGHDT, YNNKEL (reference sequence). J was trimmed by 2 bases and V by 1 base; bases with no gene match: 2.

CDR3 amino acids: CASTVAGGPTDTQYF. In nucleotides, the CDR3 is TGTGCCAGCACCGTAGCGGGGGGGCCCACAGATACGCAGTATTTT. V and J are TRBV6-5 and TRBJ2-3, with 11 positions matching TRBD2. CDR1 MNHEY and CDR2 SVGAGI come from the germline V gene. The CDR3 sequence is 15 residues long. With V trimmed by 7 bases and J by 2 bases, 5 bases remained unmatched.

The rearrangement links TRBV13 to TRBJ2-1; 14 positions agree with TRBD2. V was clipped by 2 bases and J by 7 bases; unmatched bases: 4. Germline CDR1 and CDR2: PRHDT and FYEKMQ (reference sequence). This CDR3 comprises 16 residues. The CDR3 loop is CASSLRLAGGPNEQFF. The CDR3 nucleotides are TGTGCCAGCAGCTTAAGACTAGCGGGGGGGCCGAATGAGCAGTTCTTC.

The genes are TRBV5-8 and TRBJ1-5; possible D gene TRBD1, 5 bases. V lost 1 base, J lost 3 bases, and 8 bases lay in between. The CDR3 extends over 14 amino acids. Germline V gene lookup returns CDR1 SGHTS and CDR2 YDEGEE. CDR3 protein: CASSLSGFNQPQHF. CDR3 in DNA: TGTGCCAGCAGCTTGTCAGGGTTCAATCAGCCCCAGCATTTT.

This chain links TRBV7-2 with TRBJ1-5, with 7 nucleotides matching TRBD1. Germline V lookup: CDR1 SGHTA, CDR2 FQGNSA. The CDR3 sequence is 14 residues long. The junction had 5 bases not matched to a gene; V was cut back by 5 bases and J by 4 bases. This CDR3 is CASSEDRPNQPQHF. The CDR3 DNA is TGTGCCAGCAGCGAGGACAGGCCTAATCAGCCCCAGCATTTT.

The genes are TRBV15 and TRBJ2-7; no firm D call. The CDR3 is 15 residues long. Germline V gene data show CDR1 as LNHNV and CDR2 as YYDKDF (reference sequence). The germline V and J ends were trimmed by 0 bases and 3 bases, with 12 bases remaining between them. CDR3 amino acids: CATSRDPSGNYEQYF. The CDR3 DNA is TGTGCCACCAGCAGAGATCCATCAGGAAACTACGAGCAGTACTTC.

This clone occurred a few times. The chain combines TRBV6-1 with TRBJ1-5; 10 bases are a match to TRBD1. The J segment lost 3 bases and the V segment lost 1 base, leaving 9 bases of the junction unmatched. The CDR3 covers 18 residues. Germline V gene data show CDR1 as MNHNS and CDR2 as SASEGT. The CDR3 sequence: CASSEVGGQGSINQPQHF. DNA for the CDR3: TGTGCCAGCAGTGAAGTTGGGGGACAGGGGTCAATCAATCAGCCCCAGCATTTT.

This chain joins TRBV7-5 and TRBJ2-1; the table names TRBD2, a call not compared with the DNA. TRBV7-5 is a known pseudogene. The CDR3 totals 14 residues. The CDR3 sequence: CVRSLGGEGNEQFF. The CDR3, as DNA: TGTGTCAGAAGCTTAGGGGGGGAGGGAAACGAGCAGTTCTTC.

The CDR3 DNA sequence: TGTGCCAGCATCTACCCGTGGGGGGACACCGGGGAGCTGTTTTTT. It yields the protein CASIYPWGDTGELFF. The chain links TRBV7-2 to TRBJ2-2; possible D gene TRBD2, 6 bases. CDR1 and CDR2 from the germline V gene are SGHTA and FQGNSA. Trimming left V 7 bases short and J 3 bases short, with 15 bases between. This CDR3 has 15 amino acids.

This chain uses TRBV7-9 with TRBJ2-5, with D maybe TRBD2 (6 bases). V shed 2 bases and J shed 2 bases, with 15 bases lying between them. The CDR3 covers 16 residues. Germline lookup yields CDR1 SEHNR and CDR2 FQNEAQ (reference sequence). CDR3 residues: CASSLWGLQEQETQYF. The CDR3, as DNA: TGTGCCAGCAGCTTATGGGGACTCCAAGAACAAGAGACCCAGTACTTC.

The chain links TRBV11-3 to TRBJ2-1, with 10 bases fitting TRBD2. In germline, CDR1 is SGHNT, CDR2 YENEEA. The CDR3 is 13 residues long. Losses at the gene ends were 1 base for V and 11 bases for J; bases not matched to a gene: 2. The CDR3: CASSLGTSGKQFF. DNA of the CDR3: TGTGCCAGCAGCTTAGGGACTAGCGGAAAGCAGTTCTTC. Looking up the rest from reference TRBV11-3 and TRBJ2-1 gives the full variable domain: EAGVVQSPRYKIIEKKQPVAFWCNPISGHNTLYWYLQNLGQGPELLIRYENEEAVDDSQLPKDRFSAERLKGVDSTLKIQPAELGDSAVYLCASSLGTSGKQFFGPGTRLTVL.

V is TRBV29-1 and J is TRBJ1-1; the match to TRBD1 covers 9 bases. CDR1 and CDR2 (germline): SQVTM, ANQGSEA. With 2 bases clipped from V and 10 bases from J, the junction kept 8 bases outside the gene matches. CDR3 length equals 13 residues. CDR3 protein: CSVEFSGQGRAFF. The CDR3 DNA reads TGCAGCGTTGAATTTTCGGGACAGGGAAGAGCTTTCTTT.

Here the CDR3 reads CASSPAPGQGNYEQYF. In nucleotides, the CDR3 is TGCGCCAGCAGCCCAGCACCGGGACAGGGGAACTACGAGCAGTACTTC. The chain has TRBV4-3 and TRBJ2-7; TRBD1 aligns across 10 bases. Germline lookup yields CDR1 LGHNA and CDR2 YSLEER. V shed 4 bases and J 3 bases; nucleotides not matched to a gene: 9. The CDR3 length is 16 residues.

The chain carries TRBV3-1 (or the pseudogene TRBV3-2) and TRBJ1-2, with 7 positions matching TRBD1. The ends lost 3 bases at V and 1 base at J; junction bases unmatched: 8. Germline V gives CDR1 LGHDT, CDR2 YNNKEL (reference sequence). The CDR3 consists of 16 residues. CDR3 in DNA: TGTGCCAGCAGCCAGATGATGACAGGGAATAACTATGGCTACACCTTC. Its protein is CASSQMMTGNNYGYTF.